These 10 T cell receptor beta chains originate from one sample sequenced in a study of vaccination and CD4 T cells after COVID-19 (dated 2022 in TCRdb). Their cognate antigens are unknown. Library creation used PCR. The data were produced on an Illumina iSeq 100. DNA from cultured CD4+ T cells underwent TCR sequencing with the Oncomine TCR Beta short-read assay at the Johns Hopkins FTIC core. Using fastp at Q25 and MiXCR, TCRdb reprocessed the public reads and kept productive beta chains. Each entry is one CDR3 protein sequence, shown with its most common DNA and genes. The table for this sample lists under 20,000 distinct CDR3 sequences; around 55% of them were counted only once. Of the sample, roughly 17% is held by the ten largest clones. The treatment or condition label of this sample denotes: approximately 10-day PBMC culture with coronavirus spike peptide pools or control peptides (ViraFEST assay).

What was sequenced was CD4+ T cells from blood, cultured in vitro. These receptors were obtained from a human donor who had recovered from COVID-19.

The V call is TRBV18, the J call TRBJ1-1; TRBD1 is a possible D gene (5 bases). The length of the CDR3 is 13 residues. Trimming took off 4 bases at V and 3 bases at J, with 9 bases between the two ends. CDR1 is KGHSH and CDR2 is LQKENI in the germline V gene. The CDR3 spells CASSQGLDTEAFF. Here the CDR3 DNA reads TGTGCCAGCTCACAGGGGCTGGACACTGAAGCTTTCTTT.

The chain joins TRBV19 to TRBJ1-1; 9 nucleotides align to TRBD1. Germline V CDR1 and CDR2: LNHDA, SQIVND (reference sequence). The junction had 10 bases not matched to a gene; V was cut back by 4 bases and J by 4 bases. The CDR3 contains 16 residues. CDR3 nucleotides: TGTGCCAGTAGTAGATATTTCGGGACAGGGAGCACTGAAGCTTTCTTT. Translated, it gives CASSRYFGTGSTEAFF.

This chain joins TRBV7-8 and TRBJ2-7; 12 bases align to TRBD2. This CDR3 comprises 15 residues. Germline V CDR1 and CDR2: SGHVS, FQNEAQ. V shed 3 bases and J 3 bases; nucleotides not matched to a gene: 3. The CDR3 here is CASSLTSGSFYEQYF. Here the CDR3 DNA reads TGTGCCAGCAGCTTGACTAGCGGGAGTTTCTACGAGCAGTACTTC.

This clonotype was detected only a few times. J is TRBJ2-3 and V is TRBV5-1, with TRBD2 matching 10 bases. Trimming took 0 bases from V and 3 from J; bases not matched to a gene: 4. This CDR3 is built from 16 residues. The germline V gene encodes CDR1 SGHRS and CDR2 YFSETQ. This CDR3 is CASSLGAGGMTDTQYF. The CDR3 DNA reads TGCGCCAGCAGCTTGGGAGCGGGAGGGATGACAGATACGCAGTATTTT.

This clonotype was seen a few times. The chain joins TRBV20-1 to TRBJ2-3, with 12 bases identical to TRBD2. The CDR3 totals 14 residues. Trimming took 4 bases from V and 7 from J; bases not matched to a gene: 6. Germline values: CDR1 DFQATT, CDR2 SNEGSKA (reference sequence). The CDR3 loop is CSAKLAGGPNTQYF. The DNA of the CDR3 is TGCAGTGCTAAGCTAGCGGGGGGGCCGAATACGCAGTATTTT.

The J gene is TRBJ1-2, the V gene TRBV5-5, with D uncertain. This CDR3 contains 15 residues. Germline values: CDR1 SGHKS, CDR2 YYEKEE (reference sequence). Trimming left V 0 bases short and J 4 bases short, with 13 bases between. The CDR3 loop reads CASSLVPADSYGYTF. In DNA, the CDR3 is TGTGCCAGCAGCTTGGTTCCTGCGGATAGCTATGGCTACACCTTC. Using reference TRBV5-5 and TRBJ1-2 for the parts outside the CDR3, the full variable domain is DAGVTQSPTHLIKTRGQQVTLRCSPISGHKSVSWYQQVLGQGPQFIFQYYEKEERGRGNFPDRFSARQFPNYSSELNVNALLLGDSALYLCASSLVPADSYGYTFGSGTRLTVV.

This clonotype turned up a few times. CDR3: CASSLISGGDNEQFF. The CDR3 nucleotides read TGTGCCAGCAGCTTAATTAGCGGGGGGGACAATGAGCAGTTCTTC. The chain is built from TRBV7-3 and TRBJ2-1; TRBD2 matches at 11 bases. The V segment lost 1 base and the J segment 5 bases; nucleotides outside the gene matches: 1. The CDR3 has 15 amino acids. Germline-derived CDR1 and CDR2 are SGHTA and FQGTGA.

The chain joins TRBV2 to TRBJ2-3; no reliable D call. The CDR3 runs 10 residues. Trimming stripped 8 bases from V and 7 bases from J, with 7 bases between. Germline V gives CDR1 SNHLY, CDR2 FYNNEI. The CDR3 region is CASYKYTQYF. Here the CDR3 DNA reads TGTGCCAGCTATAAGTATACGCAGTATTTT.

This chain joins TRBV6-1 and TRBJ1-3; the D gene is possibly TRBD1 (6 bases). V was pared by 4 bases and J by 0 bases, with 19 bases between. This CDR3 is 18 amino acids long. Germline-derived CDR1 and CDR2 are MNHNS and SASEGT. CDR3 sequence reads: CASSGGSGTPRSGNTIYF. For the CDR3, the DNA is TGTGCCAGCAGTGGGGGTTCCGGGACACCCCGCTCTGGAAACACCATATATTTT.

This clonotype was counted a single time. The genes are TRBV5-6 and TRBJ1-1; D not certain. V was cut by 3 bases and J by 6 bases, with 18 bases left in between. Germline CDR1 SGHDT, CDR2 YYEEEE. The CDR3 has 15 residues. CDR3 region: CASSSEVGGRSEAFF. In DNA, the CDR3 is TGTGCCAGCAGCTCGGAAGTAGGCGGAAGATCTGAAGCTTTCTTT.